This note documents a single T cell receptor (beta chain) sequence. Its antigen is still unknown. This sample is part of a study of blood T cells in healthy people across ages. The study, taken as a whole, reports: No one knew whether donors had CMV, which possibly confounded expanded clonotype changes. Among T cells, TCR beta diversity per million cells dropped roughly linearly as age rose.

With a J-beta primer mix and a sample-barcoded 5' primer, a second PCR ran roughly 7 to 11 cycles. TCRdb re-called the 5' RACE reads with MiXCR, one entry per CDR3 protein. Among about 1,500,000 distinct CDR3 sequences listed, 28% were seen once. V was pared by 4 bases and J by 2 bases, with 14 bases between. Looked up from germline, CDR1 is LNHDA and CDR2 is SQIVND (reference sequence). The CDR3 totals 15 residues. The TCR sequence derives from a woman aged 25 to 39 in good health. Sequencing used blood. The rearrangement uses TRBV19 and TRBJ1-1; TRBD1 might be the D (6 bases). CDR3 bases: TGTGCCAGTAGTAGGGGGCCCGGAAAAAACACTGAAGCTTTCTTT. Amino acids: CASSRGPGKNTEAFF.